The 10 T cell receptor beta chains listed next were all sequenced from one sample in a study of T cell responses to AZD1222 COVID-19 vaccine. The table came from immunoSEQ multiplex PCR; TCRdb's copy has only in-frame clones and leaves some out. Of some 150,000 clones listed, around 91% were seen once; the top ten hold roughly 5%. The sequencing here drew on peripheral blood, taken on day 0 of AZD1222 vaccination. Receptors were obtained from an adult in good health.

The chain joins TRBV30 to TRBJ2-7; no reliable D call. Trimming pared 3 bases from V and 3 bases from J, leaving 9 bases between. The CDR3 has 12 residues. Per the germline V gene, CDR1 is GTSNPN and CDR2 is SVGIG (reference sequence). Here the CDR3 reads CAWRKTGYEQYF. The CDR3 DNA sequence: TGTGCCTGGAGAAAAACGGGCTACGAGCAGTACTTC. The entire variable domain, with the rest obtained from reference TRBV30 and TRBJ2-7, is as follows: SQTIHQWPATLVQPVGSPLSLECTVEGTSNPNLYWYRQAAGRGLQLLFYSVGIGQISSEVPQNLSASRPQDRQFILSSKKLLLSDSGFYLCAWRKTGYEQYFGPGTRLTVT.

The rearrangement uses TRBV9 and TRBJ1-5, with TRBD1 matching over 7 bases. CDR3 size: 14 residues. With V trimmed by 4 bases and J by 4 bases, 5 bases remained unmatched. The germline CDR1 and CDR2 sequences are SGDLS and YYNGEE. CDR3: CASSLDRENQPQHF. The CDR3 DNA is TGTGCCAGCAGCCTAGACAGGGAGAATCAGCCCCAGCATTTT.

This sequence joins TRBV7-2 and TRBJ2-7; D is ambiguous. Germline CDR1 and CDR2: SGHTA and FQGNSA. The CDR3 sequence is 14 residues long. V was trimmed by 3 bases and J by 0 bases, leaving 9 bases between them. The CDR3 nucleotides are TGTGCCAGCAGCTTGTACGCGAGCTCCTACGAGCAGTACTTC. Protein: CASSLYASSYEQYF. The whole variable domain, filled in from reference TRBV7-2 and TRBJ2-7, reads GAGVSQSPSNKVTEKGKDVELRCDPISGHTALYWYRQSLGQGLEFLIYFQGNSAPDKSGLPSDRFSAERTGGSVSTLTIQRTQQEDSAVYLCASSLYASSYEQYFGPGTRLTVT.

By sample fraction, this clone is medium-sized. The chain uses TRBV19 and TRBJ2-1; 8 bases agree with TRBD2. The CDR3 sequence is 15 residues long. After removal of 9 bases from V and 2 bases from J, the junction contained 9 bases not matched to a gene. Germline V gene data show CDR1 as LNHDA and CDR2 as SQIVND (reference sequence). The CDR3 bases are TGTGCCAGCGGGGCGGTAGCGGGACCCTACAATGAGCAGTTCTTC. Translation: CASGAVAGPYNEQFF.

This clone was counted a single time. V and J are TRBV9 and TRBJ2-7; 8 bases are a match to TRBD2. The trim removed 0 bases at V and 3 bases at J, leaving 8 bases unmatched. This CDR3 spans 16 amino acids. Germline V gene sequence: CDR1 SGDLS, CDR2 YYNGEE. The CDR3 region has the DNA TGTGCCAGCAGCGTAGGAATTGCGGGAGGCCGCTACGAGCAGTACTTC. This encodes CASSVGIAGGRYEQYF.

The CDR3: CASSTSPRTGNYGYTF. CDR3 coding DNA: TGTGCCAGCAGCACATCCCCACGGACAGGGAACTATGGCTACACCTTC. This chain connects TRBV9 to TRBJ1-2; 8 nucleotides agree with TRBD1. The CDR3 extends over 16 amino acids. J gave up 2 bases and V 4 bases, and 10 bases lay outside the gene matches. From germline, CDR1 is SGDLS and CDR2 YYNGEE.

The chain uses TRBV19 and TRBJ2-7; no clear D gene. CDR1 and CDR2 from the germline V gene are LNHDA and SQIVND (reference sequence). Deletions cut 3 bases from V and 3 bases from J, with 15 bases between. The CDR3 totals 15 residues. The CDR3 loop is CASSIFDPKIYEQYF. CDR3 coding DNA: TGTGCCAGTAGTATTTTTGATCCGAAGATCTACGAGCAGTACTTC.

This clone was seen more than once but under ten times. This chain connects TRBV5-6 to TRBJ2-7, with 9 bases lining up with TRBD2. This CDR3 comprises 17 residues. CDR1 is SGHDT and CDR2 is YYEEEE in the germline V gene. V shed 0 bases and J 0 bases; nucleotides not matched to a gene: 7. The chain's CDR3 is CASSLGLAGPPSYEQYF. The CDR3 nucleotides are TGTGCCAGCAGCTTGGGTCTAGCGGGACCTCCCTCCTACGAGCAGTACTTC. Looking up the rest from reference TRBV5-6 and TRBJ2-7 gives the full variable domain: DAGVTQSPTHLIKTRGQQVTLRCSPKSGHDTVSWYQQALGQGPQFIFQYYEEEERQRGNFPDRFSGHQFPNYSSELNVNALLLGDSALYLCASSLGLAGPPSYEQYFGPGTRLTVT.

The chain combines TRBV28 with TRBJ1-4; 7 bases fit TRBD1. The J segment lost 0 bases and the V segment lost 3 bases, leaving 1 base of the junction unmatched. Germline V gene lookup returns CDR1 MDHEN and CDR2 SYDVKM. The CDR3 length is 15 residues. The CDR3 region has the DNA TGTGCCAGCAGTTTCCAGGGGGCAACTAATGAAAAACTGTTTTTT. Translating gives CASSFQGATNEKLFF.

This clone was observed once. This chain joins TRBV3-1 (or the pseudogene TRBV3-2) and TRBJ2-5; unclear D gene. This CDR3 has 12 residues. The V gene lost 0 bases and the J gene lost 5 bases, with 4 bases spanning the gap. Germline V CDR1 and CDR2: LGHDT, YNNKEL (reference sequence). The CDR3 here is CASSQERETQYF. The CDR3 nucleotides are TGTGCCAGCAGCCAAGAGAGGGAGACCCAGTACTTC.